These 27 T cell receptor beta chains came from one sample sequenced in a study of blood T cell repertoires in COVID-19. Using immunoSEQ multiplex PCR, the repertoire was profiled, and TCRdb retains in-frame clones only, with some absent. This sample has approximately 100,000 clones, with 87% found just once. Sequences were obtained from peripheral blood. All receptors derive from a woman in her twenties or thirties with acute or convalescent COVID-19.

The CDR3 spells CASSYLTGIARSPLHF. The CDR3 nucleotides are TGTGCCAGCAGTTACCTAACAGGGATCGCACGGTCACCCCTCCACTTT. The gene calls are TRBV6-6 and TRBJ1-6; weak D call: TRBD1 (6 bases). V lost 2 bases to trimming and J lost 10 bases, with 18 bases between them. The CDR3 has 16 residues. Germline V gives CDR1 MNHNY, CDR2 SVGAGI (reference sequence).

This clone was found once. V is TRBV7-8 and J is TRBJ1-5; 8 nucleotides line up with TRBD1. V was pared by 3 bases and J by 3 bases, with 1 base of the junction left unmatched. In germline, CDR1 is SGHVS, CDR2 FQNEAQ. This CDR3 comprises 14 residues. The CDR3: CASSLDRANQPQHF. In nucleotides, the CDR3 is TGTGCCAGCAGCTTGGACAGGGCCAATCAGCCCCAGCATTTT.

V usage is TRBV14 and J usage is TRBJ1-6; tentative D call: TRBD1 (6 bases). Per the germline V gene, CDR1 is SGHDN and CDR2 is FVKESK. The V end was cut by 2 bases, the J end by 7 bases, with 9 bases between. The CDR3 totals 14 residues. The CDR3 region is CASSQIQGNSPLHF. The DNA of the CDR3 is TGTGCCAGCAGCCAAATACAGGGAAATTCACCCCTCCACTTT.

This chain uses TRBV11-2 with TRBJ2-7; D call uncertain. Germline assignment: CDR1 SGHAT and CDR2 FQNNGV. The CDR3 is 12 amino acids. Between the trimmed V and J ends, which lost 4 bases and 3 bases, there was a span of 7 bases. CDR3 DNA sequence: TGTGCCAGCAGCTCGACTGTCTACGAGCAGTACTTC. As protein: CASSSTVYEQYF.

The DNA for the CDR3 is TGTGCCAGCAGATCCGGGACAGGGGGATTTCAGCCCCAGCATTTT. Translated, it gives CASRSGTGGFQPQHF. V gene TRBV2 combines with J gene TRBJ1-5; 11 bases line up with TRBD1. The V gene's germline CDR1 is SNHLY and CDR2 FYNNEI. The junction had 7 bases not matched to a gene; V was cut back by 6 bases and J by 6 bases. The CDR3 has 15 amino acids.

This rearrangement joins TRBV7-8 to TRBJ1-6; D is uncertain. The CDR3 has 14 amino acids. V lost 5 bases and J 7 bases, leaving 12 bases between the germline ends. CDR1 and CDR2 from the germline V gene are SGHVS and FQNEAQ. In DNA, the CDR3 is TGTGCCAGCAGCCGAGGGCTTTCCAATTCACCCCTCCACTTT. Residues: CASSRGLSNSPLHF.

The chain is built from TRBV19 and TRBJ2-7, with a weak D call TRBD2 (5 bases). The CDR3 totals 14 residues. The germline V gene encodes CDR1 LNHDA and CDR2 SQIVND (reference sequence). V gave up 4 bases and J gave up 6 bases, with 16 bases separating them. The CDR3 nucleotides are TGTGCCAGTAGTAGGGAGCGAGTCGTGGGCGAGCAGTACTTC. This sequence encodes CASSRERVVGEQYF.

J is TRBJ1-1 and V is TRBV29-1; a possible D gene is TRBD1 (6 bases). The CDR3 totals 16 residues. Looked up from germline, CDR1 is SQVTM and CDR2 is ANQGSEA. V shed 1 base and J shed 0 bases, with 15 bases lying between them. CDR3: CSVEAPGQVLNTEAFF. In DNA form, the CDR3 reads TGCAGCGTTGAAGCCCCGGGACAAGTTCTGAACACTGAAGCTTTCTTT.

The chain recombines TRBV7-6 with TRBJ1-1; D remains unclear. Germline assignment: CDR1 SGHVS and CDR2 FNYEAQ. Trimming took 1 base from V and 2 from J, leaving 5 bases between them. The CDR3 totals 13 residues. The CDR3 region has the DNA TGTGCCAGCAGCTTAGGCAGTAACACTGAAGCTTTCTTT. This codes for CASSLGSNTEAFF.

This clone appeared once. The chain uses TRBV19 and TRBJ2-2; the D gene is possibly TRBD1 (6 bases). The V end was cut by 6 bases, the J end by 4 bases, with 12 bases between. The CDR3 totals 14 residues. Germline-derived CDR1 and CDR2 are LNHDA and SQIVND (reference sequence). In DNA, the CDR3 is TGTGCCAGTAGACTAGTGGGGGCCACCGGGGAGCTGTTTTTT. This translates into CASRLVGATGELFF.

This rearrangement joins TRBV9 to TRBJ1-2; TRBD1 agrees at 10 bases. After removal of 6 bases from V and 10 bases from J, the junction contained 9 bases not matched to a gene. The CDR3 consists of 13 residues. Germline values: CDR1 SGDLS, CDR2 YYNGEE. This chain's CDR3 is CASTGGTGVFYTF. The CDR3 DNA sequence: TGTGCCAGCACTGGGGGGACAGGGGTTTTCTACACCTTC.

CDR3: CASSLKGLNTGELFF. CDR3 DNA: TGTGCCAGCAGCTTAAAGGGACTCAACACCGGGGAGCTGTTTTTT. The rearrangement links TRBV7-3 to TRBJ2-2, with a possible D match to TRBD2 (6 bases). The CDR3 length is 15 residues. Per the germline V gene, CDR1 is SGHTA and CDR2 is FQGTGA. The ends were cut back, 1 base at V and 2 bases at J, with 8 bases in the middle.

The chain employs TRBV7-8 and TRBJ2-7; 9 bases align to TRBD1. The CDR3 runs to 16 residues. Looked up from germline, CDR1 is SGHVS and CDR2 is FQNEAQ. The V and J ends lost 2 bases and 4 bases, in that order; junction bases with no gene match: 9. The CDR3 DNA reads TGTGCCAGCAGCTTAAGTGCCGGACAGGGGCCTTACGAGCAGTACTTC. Translated, it gives CASSLSAGQGPYEQYF.

The genes are TRBV5-4 and TRBJ2-3; 9 nucleotides agree with TRBD2. The germline gives CDR1 SGHNT, CDR2 YYREEE (reference sequence). With V trimmed by 3 bases and J by 1 base, 0 bases remained unmatched. CDR3 length: 14 amino acids. CDR3 protein: CASSSSGGTDTQYF. As DNA, the CDR3 is TGTGCCAGCAGCTCTAGCGGGGGCACAGATACGCAGTATTTT.

The CDR3 DNA is TGTGCCAGCGGTCCTAGCGGGGTCAGCGGGGAGCTGTTTTTT. Translation: CASGPSGVSGELFF. The V gene is TRBV2, the J gene TRBJ2-2; 9 positions agree with TRBD2. The CDR3 extends over 14 amino acids. V shed 8 bases and J 7 bases; nucleotides not matched to a gene: 8. Germline loops: CDR1 SNHLY, CDR2 FYNNEI.

The CDR3 reads CASSVSGDLNSPLHF. The CDR3 nucleotides are TGTGCCAGCAGTGTTTCAGGGGACCTAAATTCACCCCTCCACTTT. The chain links TRBV2 to TRBJ1-6, with TRBD1 as a possible D gene (6 bases). Germline-derived CDR1 and CDR2 are SNHLY and FYNNEI. The CDR3 totals 15 residues. V lost 4 bases and J 7 bases, leaving 14 bases between the germline ends.

The V and J genes are TRBV7-3 and TRBJ1-1, with TRBD1 as a possible D gene (5 bases). V was pared by 3 bases and J by 1 base, with 9 bases between. The CDR3 extends over 14 amino acids. Germline V gene data show CDR1 as SGHTA and CDR2 as FQGTGA. The CDR3 loop is CASSFAGPNTEAFF. The DNA for the CDR3 is TGTGCCAGCAGCTTTGCGGGGCCGAACACTGAAGCTTTCTTT. Drawing the rest from reference TRBV7-3 and TRBJ1-1, the complete variable domain is GAGVSQTPSNKVTEKGKYVELRCDPISGHTALYWYRQSLGQGPEFLIYFQGTGAADDSGLPNDRFFAVRPEGSVSTLKIQRTERGDSAVYLCASSFAGPNTEAFFGQGTRLTVV.

The chain links TRBV19 to TRBJ2-3, with 10 nucleotides matching TRBD1. CDR1 LNHDA and CDR2 SQIVND come from the germline V gene (reference sequence). V lost 6 bases, J lost 4 bases, and 10 bases stayed unmatched. This CDR3 has 16 residues. DNA for the CDR3: TGTGCCAGTAGCAGGAGGGACAGGGGAGGATCAGATACGCAGTATTTT. Its translation: CASSRRDRGGSDTQYF.

This chain connects TRBV6-2 or TRBV6-3 to TRBJ1-5; D gene unclear. The CDR3 covers 13 residues. The germline V gene has CDR1 MNHEY and CDR2 SVGEGT. Deletions cut 6 bases from V and 4 bases from J, with 10 bases between. In DNA, the CDR3 is TGTGCCAGCAGCTGGGCCCTAAATCAGCCCCAGCATTTT. It specifies CASSWALNQPQHF.

The chain has TRBV5-1 and TRBJ2-2, with a tentative D call TRBD2 (5 bases). Germline CDR1 and CDR2: SGHRS and YFSETQ. The CDR3 is 15 residues long. The V end was cut by 1 base, the J end by 1 base, with 8 bases between. CDR3 in DNA: TGCGCCAGCAGCTTGCAAGAGGGGAACACCGGGGAGCTGTTTTTT. Protein product: CASSLQEGNTGELFF.

The chain uses TRBV11-2 and TRBJ2-2; 8 nucleotides match TRBD1. Germline CDR1 is SGHAT and CDR2 is FQNNGV. The CDR3 spans 15 residues. V was pared by 3 bases and J by 4 bases, with 4 bases of the junction left unmatched. CDR3 nucleotides: TGTGCCAGCAGCTTGCAGGGGGCTATCACCGGGGAGCTGTTTTTT. Translating gives CASSLQGAITGELFF. The whole variable domain, filled in from reference TRBV11-2 and TRBJ2-2, reads EAGVAQSPRYKIIEKRQSVAFWCNPISGHATLYWYQQILGQGPKLLIQFQNNGVVDDSQLPKDRFSAERLKGVDSTLKIQPAKLEDSAVYLCASSLQGAITGELFFGEGSRLTVL.

This clone was seen only once. The rearrangement links TRBV6-5 to TRBJ2-6; 9 bases match TRBD1. The CDR3 consists of 15 residues. Germline lookup yields CDR1 MNHEY and CDR2 SVGAGI. V gave up 7 bases and J gave up 1 base; unmatched junction bases: 2. As DNA, the CDR3 is TGTGCCAGCAAGACAGGGGGTTCTGGGGCCAACGTCCTGACTTTC. Amino acids: CASKTGGSGANVLTF.

This clone was recorded once. The chain recombines TRBV10-3 with TRBJ1-4; TRBD1 matches 8 bases. V gave up 6 bases and J gave up 8 bases; unmatched junction bases: 11. The CDR3 has 15 amino acids. Germline V lookup: CDR1 ENHRY, CDR2 SYGVKD. The CDR3 DNA reads TGTGCCATCAGAGGAGGGACAGGAGTAAACGAAAAACTGTTTTTT. Residues: CAIRGGTGVNEKLFF.

The chain uses TRBV5-5 and TRBJ1-1; 7 nucleotides line up with TRBD1. Germline V gene lookup returns CDR1 SGHKS and CDR2 YYEKEE (reference sequence). CDR3 length: 14 amino acids. V dropped 4 bases and J dropped 1; count of bases not matched to a gene: 4. CDR3 coding DNA: TGTGCCAGCAGCAGACCAGGGGGGAACACTGAAGCTTTCTTT. Its translation: CASSRPGGNTEAFF. Combining the CDR3 with reference TRBV5-5 and TRBJ1-1 gives the whole variable domain DAGVTQSPTHLIKTRGQQVTLRCSPISGHKSVSWYQQVLGQGPQFIFQYYEKEERGRGNFPDRFSARQFPNYSSELNVNALLLGDSALYLCASSRPGGNTEAFFGQGTRLTVV.

In this sample, this clone turned up once. The chain links TRBV5-1 to TRBJ2-3; no firm D call. CDR3 size: 15 residues. Germline assignment: CDR1 SGHRS and CDR2 YFSETQ. The V end was cut by 5 bases, the J end by 2 bases, with 15 bases between. CDR3 nucleotides: TGCGCCAGCAGTTTAACAGCCGCCCCCACAGATACGCAGTATTTT. Its protein is CASSLTAAPTDTQYF.

This sequence joins TRBV5-1 and TRBJ2-6; D is possibly TRBD1 (7 bases). Germline V gene lookup returns CDR1 SGHRS and CDR2 YFSETQ. V dropped 0 bases and J dropped 1 base, with 14 bases sitting between them. This CDR3 is 18 amino acids long. The CDR3 sequence is CASSLGPQGGSGANVLTF. The CDR3 DNA is TGCGCCAGCAGCTTGGGACCTCAGGGGGGATCTGGGGCCAACGTCCTGACTTTC.

This chain joins TRBV28 and TRBJ1-5; no clear D. This CDR3 has 14 amino acids. Trimming removed 6 bases at V and 1 base at J, with 10 bases between. Germline-derived CDR1 and CDR2 are MDHEN and SYDVKM. The CDR3 loop reads CASRTQRSNQPQHF. CDR3 nucleotides: TGTGCCAGCAGGACTCAAAGGAGCAATCAGCCCCAGCATTTT. Together with reference TRBV28 and TRBJ1-5, the CDR3 gives the full variable domain: DVKVTQSSRYLVKRTGEKVFLECVQDMDHENMFWYRQDPGLGLRLIYFSYDVKMKEKGDIPEGYSVSREKKERFSLILESASTNQTSMYLCASRTQRSNQPQHFGDGTRLSIL.